Given below is one T cell receptor beta chain in context. This specimen belongs to a study of blood T cell repertoires in COVID-19. Study background: Acute and convalescent COVID-19 samples came from the United States, Italy and Spain. PBMCs, B-cell-depleted T cells, or T cells were the source of the cDNA or gDNA that made up the material.

The protocol was immunoSEQ multiplex PCR, while the TCRdb copy is restricted to in-frame clones and leaves out a portion. The data show 100,000 or so clones, with 65% to 80% seen just once and less than 25% held by the top ten. Looked up from germline, CDR1 is WNHNN and CDR2 is SYGVQD (reference sequence). The CDR3 is 13 residues long. Between the trimmed V and J ends, which lost 6 bases and 4 bases, there was a span of 12 bases. The specimen was peripheral blood. This chain uses TRBV10-1 with TRBJ1-1; tentative D call: TRBD1 (6 bases). This sequence originates from a man aged 65-85 years with active or convalescent COVID-19. CDR3 in DNA: TGCGCCAGCAGCCGGGACACGGGCACTGAAGCTTTCTTT. Encoded protein: CASSRDTGTEAFF.